This TCR beta chain was sequenced during a study of T cell responses to AZD1222 COVID-19 vaccine. Study observations and caveats: When two AZD1222 doses had been given, Spike-specific TCR breadth and depth rose. The study reported that nearly half of spike-specific TCRs target unmutated variant regions.

TCRdb's table, derived via immunoSEQ multiplex PCR, lists solely in-frame clones and lacks some. The sample has roughly 170,000 clones, 85% to 95% seen once. As for this clone: Antigen: not known.

The sequencing here drew on peripheral blood, taken on day 0 of AZD1222 vaccination. This sequence was found in an adult in good health.

CDR3 coding DNA: TGTGCCAGCAGCGTAGCGTCCTCTCTGGGGGGCTACACCTTC. This encodes CASSVASSLGGYTF. The V and J genes are TRBV9 and TRBJ1-2; D is ambiguous. This CDR3 region has 14 residues. The germline gives CDR1 SGDLS, CDR2 YYNGEE. With 0 bases removed from V and 8 bases from J, the gap between germline ends came to 14 bases. Full variable domain (remainder filled in from reference TRBV9 and TRBJ1-2): DSGVTQTPKHLITATGQRVTLRCSPRSGDLSVYWYQQSLDQGLQFLIQYYNGEERAKGNILERFSAQQFPDLHSELNLSSLELGDSALYFCASSVASSLGGYTFGSGTRLTVV.